One sample yielded the 14 T cell receptor beta chains listed below, sequenced in a study of breast tumors, draining lymph nodes, adjacent tissues. One entry per CDR3 protein results from TCRdb running MiXCR on the multiplex PCR reads. The sample carries tens of thousands of distinct CDR3 sequences, approximately 22% recorded once. The sequencing input was breast tumor tissue. All receptors derive from a female donor with breast cancer. Some clones in this sample may be carry-over from other donors' samples.

The gene calls are TRBV14 and TRBJ1-2; the match to TRBD1 covers 8 bases. This CDR3 is 15 amino acids long. Per the germline V gene, CDR1 is SGHDN and CDR2 is FVKESK. Unmatched junction bases numbered 5, after V lost 1 base and J lost 4 bases. The CDR3, as DNA: TGTGCCAGCAGCCAAGTTTCCGGGACAGGCTATGGCTACACCTTC. This codes for CASSQVSGTGYGYTF.

CDR3 nucleotide sequence: TGTGCCAGCAGTTTCGGCACAGTGGATCAGCCCCAGCATTTT. Translated: CASSFGTVDQPQHF. The chain has TRBV28 and TRBJ1-5, with unresolved D. Germline V CDR1 and CDR2: MDHEN, SYDVKM. CDR3 length: 14 amino acids. V was clipped by 3 bases and J by 5 bases, with 11 bases between them.

This clonotype is categorized as medium-sized. The chain links TRBV19 to TRBJ1-3; D not resolved. V was shortened by 7 bases and J by 4 bases, with 5 bases between the two germline ends. The germline gives CDR1 LNHDA, CDR2 SQIVND (reference sequence). This CDR3 is 11 amino acids long. The chain's CDR3 is CASIKGNTIYF. Written as DNA, the CDR3 is TGTGCCAGTATAAAGGGAAACACCATATATTTT.

This clonotype was seen only a few times. The chain uses TRBV27 and TRBJ2-5, with D hard to call. This CDR3 comprises 15 residues. Deletions cut 6 bases from V and 5 bases from J, with 19 bases between. Germline V gives CDR1 MNHEY, CDR2 SMNVEV (reference sequence). This CDR3 is CASSRKDAPLETQYF. CDR3 bases: TGTGCCAGCAGCCGGAAGGATGCGCCCCTGGAGACCCAGTACTTC.

This clonotype has ten or more counts. The chain joins TRBV30 to TRBJ1-6, with D unresolved. The ends were cut back, 3 bases at V and 6 bases at J, with 15 bases in the middle. The length of the CDR3 is 15 residues. Germline V lookup: CDR1 GTSNPN, CDR2 SVGIG (reference sequence). The CDR3 reads CAWSLPWGGNSPLHF. CDR3 nucleotide sequence: TGTGCCTGGAGCCTCCCCTGGGGTGGTAATTCACCCCTCCACTTT.

At least ten counts were recorded for this clonotype. The chain carries TRBV11-2 and TRBJ2-3; TRBD2 matches at 8 bases. CDR1 is SGHAT, CDR2 FQNNGV, per germline. The V and J ends lost 1 base and 0 bases, in that order; junction bases with no gene match: 6. The length of the CDR3 is 17 residues. The CDR3 region has the DNA TGTGCCAGCAGCTTAGGTACGGGAGGGCTTAGCACAGATACGCAGTATTTT. It specifies CASSLGTGGLSTDTQYF.

This clonotype was recorded many times. V is TRBV19 and J is TRBJ2-7; no definite D call. Germline CDR1 is LNHDA and CDR2 is SQIVND (reference sequence). This CDR3 is 13 amino acids long. Trimming took off 1 base at V and 3 bases at J, with 7 bases between the two ends. DNA for the CDR3: TGTGCCAGTAGTATAGTATTTTTCTACGAGCAGTACTTC. Translated, it gives CASSIVFFYEQYF. The full variable domain, in which reference TRBV19 and TRBJ2-7 provide the parts outside the CDR3, is DGGITQSPKYLFRKEGQNVTLSCEQNLNHDAMYWYRQDPGQGLRLIYYSQIVNDFQKGDIAEGYSVSREKKESFPLTVTSAQKNPTAFYLCASSIVFFYEQYFGPGTRLTVT.

This clonotype was observed at least ten times. This chain joins TRBV5-6 and TRBJ1-2, with unresolved D. Germline CDR1 and CDR2: SGHDT and YYEEEE. The CDR3 spans 13 residues. V lost 6 bases to trimming and J lost 2 bases, with 11 bases between them. The CDR3 is CASKAPQNYGYTF. Here the CDR3 DNA reads TGTGCCAGCAAAGCTCCACAGAACTATGGCTACACCTTC.

This clonotype has a handful of counts. The J gene is TRBJ2-3, the V gene TRBV27; 8 nucleotides line up with TRBD2. The length of the CDR3 is 15 residues. CDR1 and CDR2 from the germline V gene are MNHEY and SMNVEV (reference sequence). V was clipped by 6 bases and J by 4 bases; unmatched bases: 9. The CDR3 protein is CASSRGGGRADTQYF. In DNA form, the CDR3 reads TGTGCCAGCAGCCGGGGGGGGGGACGGGCAGATACGCAGTATTTT.

The sample holds many counts of this clonotype. CDR3: CASRMTGSSYNSPLHF. CDR3 DNA sequence: TGTGCCAGCAGGATGACAGGGAGCTCCTATAATTCACCCCTCCACTTT. The chain carries TRBV5-5 and TRBJ1-6; 7 bases fit TRBD1. Germline loops: CDR1 SGHKS, CDR2 YYEKEE (reference sequence). The CDR3 spans 16 residues. The V segment lost 5 bases and the J segment 0 bases; nucleotides outside the gene matches: 5.

This clonotype was seen many times. The CDR3 DNA reads as TGTGCCAGCTCGGCGGGACAGCCCAATCAGCCCCAGCATTTT. Its protein is CASSAGQPNQPQHF. The chain links TRBV18 to TRBJ1-5; the match to TRBD1 covers 7 bases. This CDR3 region has 14 residues. Germline V gene sequence: CDR1 KGHSH, CDR2 LQKENI. V lost 6 bases, J lost 3 bases, and 5 bases stayed unmatched. Using reference TRBV18 and TRBJ1-5 for the parts outside the CDR3, the full variable domain is NAGVMQNPRHLVRRRGQEARLRCSPMKGHSHVYWYRQLPEEGLKFMVYLQKENIIDESGMPKERFSAEFPKEGPSILRIQQVVRGDSAAYFCASSAGQPNQPQHFGDGTRLSIL.

This clonotype was found many times. V usage is TRBV6-5 and J usage is TRBJ1-5, with D perhaps matching TRBD1 (5 bases). Germline values: CDR1 MNHEY, CDR2 SVGAGI. The V and J ends lost 5 bases and 3 bases respectively, with 11 bases between them. The CDR3 loop spans 14 amino acids. CDR3 sequence reads: CASSSSGVNQPQHF. The CDR3 coding sequence is TGTGCCAGCAGTAGCTCGGGGGTCAATCAGCCCCAGCATTTT.

This clonotype has at least ten counts. This CDR3 reads CASRPQGLSYEQYF. CDR3 DNA: TGTGCCAGCAGACCACAGGGGTTATCCTACGAGCAGTACTTC. This sequence joins TRBV12-3 or TRBV12-4 and TRBJ2-7; 7 bases map to TRBD1. The CDR3 runs 14 residues. V dropped 6 bases and J dropped 1; count of bases not matched to a gene: 6.

This chain joins TRBV28 and TRBJ1-2; the D gene is possibly TRBD1 (6 bases). This CDR3 is built from 14 residues. Trimming left V 5 bases short and J 6 bases short, with 16 bases between. CDR1 and CDR2 from the germline V gene are MDHEN and SYDVKM. The CDR3 sequence is CASSIQGVRDGYTF. As DNA, the CDR3 is TGTGCCAGCAGTATACAGGGTGTAAGGGATGGCTACACCTTC.